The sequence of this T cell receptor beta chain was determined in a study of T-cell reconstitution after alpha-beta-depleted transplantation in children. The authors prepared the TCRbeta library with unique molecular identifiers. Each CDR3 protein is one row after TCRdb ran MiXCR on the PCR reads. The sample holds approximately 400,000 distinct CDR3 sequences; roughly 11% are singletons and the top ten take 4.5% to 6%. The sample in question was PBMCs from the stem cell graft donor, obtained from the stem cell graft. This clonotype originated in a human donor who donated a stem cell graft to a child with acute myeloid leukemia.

The chain's CDR3 is CATSDGQGAYNEQFF. The CDR3 region has the DNA TGTGCCACCAGTGACGGACAGGGGGCGTACAATGAGCAGTTCTTC. The gene calls are TRBV24-1 and TRBJ2-1; TRBD1 matches 11 bases. CDR3 size: 15 residues. V lost 4 bases to trimming and J lost 4 bases; unmatched junction nucleotides: 2. Germline lookup yields CDR1 KGHDR and CDR2 SFDVKD.